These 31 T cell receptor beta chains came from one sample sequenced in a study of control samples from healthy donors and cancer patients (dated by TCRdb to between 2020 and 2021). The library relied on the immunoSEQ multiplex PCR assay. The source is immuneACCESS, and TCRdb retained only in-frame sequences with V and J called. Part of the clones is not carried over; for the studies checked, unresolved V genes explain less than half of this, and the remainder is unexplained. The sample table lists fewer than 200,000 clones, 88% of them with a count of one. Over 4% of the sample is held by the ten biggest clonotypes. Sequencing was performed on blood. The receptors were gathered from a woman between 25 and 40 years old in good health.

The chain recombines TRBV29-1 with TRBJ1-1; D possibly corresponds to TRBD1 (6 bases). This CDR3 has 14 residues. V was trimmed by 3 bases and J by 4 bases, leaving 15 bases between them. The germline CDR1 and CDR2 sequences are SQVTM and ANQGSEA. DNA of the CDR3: TGCAGCGTTGAGGGTAGGGGGACGGGCACTGAAGCTTTCTTT. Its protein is CSVEGRGTGTEAFF.

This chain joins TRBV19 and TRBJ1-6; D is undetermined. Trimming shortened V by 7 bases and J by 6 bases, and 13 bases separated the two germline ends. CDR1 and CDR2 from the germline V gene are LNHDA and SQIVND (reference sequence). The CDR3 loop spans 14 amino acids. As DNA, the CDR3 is TGTGCCAGTACCCCTTTTGGCCGTAATTCACCCCTCCACTTT. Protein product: CASTPFGRNSPLHF.

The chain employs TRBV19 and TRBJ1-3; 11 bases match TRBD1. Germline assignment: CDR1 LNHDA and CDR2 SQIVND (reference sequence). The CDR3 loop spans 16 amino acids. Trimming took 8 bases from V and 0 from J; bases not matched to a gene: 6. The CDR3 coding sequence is TGTGCCAGTGGATCCGGGACAGGGGGCTCTGGAAACACCATATATTTT. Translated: CASGSGTGGSGNTIYF.

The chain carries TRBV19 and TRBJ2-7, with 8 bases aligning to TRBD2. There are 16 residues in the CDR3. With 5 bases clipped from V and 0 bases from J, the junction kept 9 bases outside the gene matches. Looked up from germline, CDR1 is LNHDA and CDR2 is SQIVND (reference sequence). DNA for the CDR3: TGTGCCAGTAGTCCCGGGGGGGAACTGAGCTCCTACGAGCAGTACTTC. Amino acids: CASSPGGELSSYEQYF.

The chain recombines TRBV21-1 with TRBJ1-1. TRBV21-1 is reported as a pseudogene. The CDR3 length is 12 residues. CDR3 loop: CASSPPYSEAFF. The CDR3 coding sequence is TGTGCCAGCAGCCCCCCCTACTCTGAAGCTTTCTTT.

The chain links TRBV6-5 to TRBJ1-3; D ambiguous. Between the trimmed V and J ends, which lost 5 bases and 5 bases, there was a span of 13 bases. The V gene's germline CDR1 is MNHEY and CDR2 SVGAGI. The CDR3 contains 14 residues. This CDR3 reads CASSIGLPRNTIYF. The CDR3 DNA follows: TGTGCCAGCAGTATAGGGTTACCAAGAAACACCATATATTTT.

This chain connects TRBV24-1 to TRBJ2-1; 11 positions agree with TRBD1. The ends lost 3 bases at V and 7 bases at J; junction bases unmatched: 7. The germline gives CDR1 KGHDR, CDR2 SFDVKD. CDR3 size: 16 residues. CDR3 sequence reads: CATSDPGQGAGNEQFF. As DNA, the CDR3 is TGTGCCACCAGTGATCCAGGACAGGGGGCTGGTAATGAGCAGTTCTTC.

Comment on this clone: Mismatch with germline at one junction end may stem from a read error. The CDR3 protein is CASSLVSGPNNEQFF. In nucleotides, the CDR3 is TGTGCTAGCAGCTTAGTGAGCGGACCAAACAATGAGCAGTTCTTC. V usage is TRBV7-7 and J usage is TRBJ2-1; tentatively, D is TRBD2 (5 bases). This CDR3 is 15 amino acids long. Per the germline V gene, CDR1 is SSHAT and CDR2 is FNYEAQ (reference sequence).

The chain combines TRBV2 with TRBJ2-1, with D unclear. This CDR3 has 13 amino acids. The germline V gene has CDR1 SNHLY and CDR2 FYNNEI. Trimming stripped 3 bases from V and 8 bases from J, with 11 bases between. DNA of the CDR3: TGTGCCAGCAGTGACGTAGGGCAATATGAGCAGTTCTTC. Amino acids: CASSDVGQYEQFF.

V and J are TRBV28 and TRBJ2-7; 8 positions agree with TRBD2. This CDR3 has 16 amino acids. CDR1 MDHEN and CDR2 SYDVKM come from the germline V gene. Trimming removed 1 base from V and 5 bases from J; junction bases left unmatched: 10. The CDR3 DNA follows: TGTGCCAGCAGTTTATTTGCCCGACTAGCGACTAACGAGCAGTACTTC. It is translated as CASSLFARLATNEQYF.

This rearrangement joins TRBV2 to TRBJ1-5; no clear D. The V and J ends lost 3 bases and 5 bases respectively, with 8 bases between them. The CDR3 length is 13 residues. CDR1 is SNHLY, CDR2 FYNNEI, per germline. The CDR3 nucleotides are TGTGCCAGCAGTGACAGCTTTTATCAGCCCCAGCATTTT. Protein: CASSDSFYQPQHF.

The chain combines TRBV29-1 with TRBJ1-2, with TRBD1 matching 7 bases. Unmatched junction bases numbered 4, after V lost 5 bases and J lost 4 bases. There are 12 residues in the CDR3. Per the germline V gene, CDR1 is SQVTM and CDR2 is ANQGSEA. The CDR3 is CSVTDRAYGYTF. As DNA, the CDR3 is TGCAGCGTTACAGACAGGGCCTATGGCTACACCTTC.

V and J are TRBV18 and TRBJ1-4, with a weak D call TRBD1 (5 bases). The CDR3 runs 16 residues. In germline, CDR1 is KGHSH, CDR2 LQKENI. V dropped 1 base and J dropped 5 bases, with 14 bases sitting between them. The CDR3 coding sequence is TGTGCCAGCTCACCACGGCCGCCCGACAGAAATGAAAAACTGTTTTTT. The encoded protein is CASSPRPPDRNEKLFF.

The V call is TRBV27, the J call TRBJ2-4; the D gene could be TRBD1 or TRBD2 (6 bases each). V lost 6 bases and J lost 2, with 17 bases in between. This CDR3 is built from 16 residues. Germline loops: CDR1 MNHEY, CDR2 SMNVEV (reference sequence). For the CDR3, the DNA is TGTGCCAGCAGAAGGGGGGACTCGGGCCCCAAAAACATTCAGTACTTC. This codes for CASRRGDSGPKNIQYF.

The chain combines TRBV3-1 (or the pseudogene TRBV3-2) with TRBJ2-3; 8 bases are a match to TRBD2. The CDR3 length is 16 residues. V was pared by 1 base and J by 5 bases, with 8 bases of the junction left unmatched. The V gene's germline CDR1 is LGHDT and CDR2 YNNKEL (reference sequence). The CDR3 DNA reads TGTGCCAGCAGCCAAGGAGGCGGGAGGTCTGGAGATACGCAGTATTTT. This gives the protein CASSQGGGRSGDTQYF.

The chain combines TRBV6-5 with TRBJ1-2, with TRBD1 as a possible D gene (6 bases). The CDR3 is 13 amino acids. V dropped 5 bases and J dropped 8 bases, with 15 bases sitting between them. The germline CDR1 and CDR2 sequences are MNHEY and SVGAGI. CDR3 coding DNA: TGTGCCAGCAGTCTACAGGGCGTATACGGCTACACCTTC. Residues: CASSLQGVYGYTF.

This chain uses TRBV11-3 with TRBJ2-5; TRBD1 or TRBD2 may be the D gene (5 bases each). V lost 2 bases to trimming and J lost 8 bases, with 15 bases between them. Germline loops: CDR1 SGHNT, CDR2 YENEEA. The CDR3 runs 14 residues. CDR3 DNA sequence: TGTGCCAGCAGCTTATCCGGGACCCAACCTACCCAGTACTTC. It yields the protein CASSLSGTQPTQYF.

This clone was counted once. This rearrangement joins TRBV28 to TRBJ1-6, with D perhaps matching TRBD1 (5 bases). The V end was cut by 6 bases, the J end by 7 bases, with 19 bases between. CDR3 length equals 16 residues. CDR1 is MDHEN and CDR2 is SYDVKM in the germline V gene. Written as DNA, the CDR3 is TGTGCCAGCAGGTCATCGGGGGAGGTAGGGAATTCACCCCTCCACTTT. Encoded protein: CASRSSGEVGNSPLHF.

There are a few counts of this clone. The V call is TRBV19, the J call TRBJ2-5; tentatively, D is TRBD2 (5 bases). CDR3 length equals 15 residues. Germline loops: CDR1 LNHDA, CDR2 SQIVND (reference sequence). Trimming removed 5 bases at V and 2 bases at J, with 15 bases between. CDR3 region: CASSPGKDNQETQYF. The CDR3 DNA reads TGTGCCAGTAGTCCCGGGAAGGATAATCAAGAGACCCAGTACTTC.

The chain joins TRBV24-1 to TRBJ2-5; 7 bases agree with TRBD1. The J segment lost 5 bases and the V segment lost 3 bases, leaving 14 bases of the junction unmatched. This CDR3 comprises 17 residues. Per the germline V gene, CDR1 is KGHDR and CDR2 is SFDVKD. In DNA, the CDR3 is TGTGCCACCAGTGATACCGCACAGGGGCCCCTTTGGGAGACCCAGTACTTC. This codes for CATSDTAQGPLWETQYF.

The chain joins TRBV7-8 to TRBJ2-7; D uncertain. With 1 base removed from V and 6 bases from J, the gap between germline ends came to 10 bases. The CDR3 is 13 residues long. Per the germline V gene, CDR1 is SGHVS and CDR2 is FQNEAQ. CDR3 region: CASSLGPSSEQYF. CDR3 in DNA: TGTGCCAGCAGCTTAGGCCCCTCAAGCGAGCAGTACTTC. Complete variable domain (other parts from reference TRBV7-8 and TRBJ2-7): GAGVSQSPRYKVAKRGQDVALRCDPISGHVSLFWYQQALGQGPEFLTYFQNEAQLDKSGLPSDRFFAERPEGSVSTLKIQRTQQEDSAVYLCASSLGPSSEQYFGPGTRLTVT.

The CDR3 loop reads CSVQGATIVYGYTF. For the CDR3, the DNA is TGCAGCGTGCAGGGGGCGACTATAGTCTATGGCTACACCTTC. The gene calls are TRBV29-1 and TRBJ1-2; 8 nucleotides line up with TRBD1. The CDR3 runs to 14 residues. With 6 bases clipped from V and 4 bases from J, the junction kept 10 bases outside the gene matches. Germline V gene lookup returns CDR1 SQVTM and CDR2 ANQGSEA.

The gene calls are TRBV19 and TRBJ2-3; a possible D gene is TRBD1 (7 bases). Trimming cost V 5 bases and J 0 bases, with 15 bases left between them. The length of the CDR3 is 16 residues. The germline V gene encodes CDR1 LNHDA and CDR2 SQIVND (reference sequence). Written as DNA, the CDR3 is TGTGCCAGTAGTGGAGGGGGCCATCCTAGCACAGATACGCAGTATTTT. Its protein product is CASSGGGHPSTDTQYF.

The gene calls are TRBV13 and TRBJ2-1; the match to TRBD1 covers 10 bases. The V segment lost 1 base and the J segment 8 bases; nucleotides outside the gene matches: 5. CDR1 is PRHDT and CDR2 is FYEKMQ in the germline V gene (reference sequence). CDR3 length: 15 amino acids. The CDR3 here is CASSLVRDRGDEQFF. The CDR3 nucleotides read TGTGCCAGCAGCTTAGTAAGGGACAGGGGCGATGAGCAGTTCTTC. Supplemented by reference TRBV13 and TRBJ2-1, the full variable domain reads AAGVIQSPRHLIKEKRETATLKCYPIPRHDTVYWYQQGPGQDPQFLISFYEKMQSDKGSIPDRFSAQQFSDYHSELNMSSLELGDSALYFCASSLVRDRGDEQFFGPGTRLTVL.

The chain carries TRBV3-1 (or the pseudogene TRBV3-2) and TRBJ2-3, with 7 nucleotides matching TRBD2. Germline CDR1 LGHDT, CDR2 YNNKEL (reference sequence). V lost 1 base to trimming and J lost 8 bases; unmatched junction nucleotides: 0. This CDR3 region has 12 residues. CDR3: CASSQASGTQYF. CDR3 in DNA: TGTGCCAGCAGCCAAGCTAGCGGTACGCAGTATTTT.

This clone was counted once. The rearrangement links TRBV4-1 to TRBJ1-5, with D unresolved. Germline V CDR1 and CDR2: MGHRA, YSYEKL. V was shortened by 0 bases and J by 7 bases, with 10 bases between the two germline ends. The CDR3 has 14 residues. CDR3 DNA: TGCGCCAGCAGCCAAGAATTTGGGAGACAGCCCCAGCATTTT. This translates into CASSQEFGRQPQHF.

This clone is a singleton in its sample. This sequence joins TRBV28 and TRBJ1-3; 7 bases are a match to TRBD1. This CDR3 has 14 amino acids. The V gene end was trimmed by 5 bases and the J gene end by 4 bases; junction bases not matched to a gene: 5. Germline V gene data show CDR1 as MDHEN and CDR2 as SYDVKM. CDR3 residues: CASSPDRTGNTIYF. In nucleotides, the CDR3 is TGTGCCAGCAGTCCGGACAGGACCGGAAACACCATATATTTT.

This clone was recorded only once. The CDR3 bases are TGTGCCAGTAGTATGATCGACAGGCCTTTCTATGGCTACACCTTC. It specifies CASSMIDRPFYGYTF. V is TRBV19 and J is TRBJ1-2, with D possibly being TRBD1 (6 bases). V was cut by 3 bases and J by 4 bases, with 15 bases left in between. This CDR3 region has 15 residues. Germline CDR1 is LNHDA and CDR2 is SQIVND (reference sequence).

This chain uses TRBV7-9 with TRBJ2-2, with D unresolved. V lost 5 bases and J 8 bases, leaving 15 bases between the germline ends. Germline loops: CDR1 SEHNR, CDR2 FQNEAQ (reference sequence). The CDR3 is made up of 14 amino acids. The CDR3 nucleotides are TGTGCCAGCAGCGCGCCTAATTTGCGGGGGGAGCTGTTTTTT. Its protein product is CASSAPNLRGELFF.

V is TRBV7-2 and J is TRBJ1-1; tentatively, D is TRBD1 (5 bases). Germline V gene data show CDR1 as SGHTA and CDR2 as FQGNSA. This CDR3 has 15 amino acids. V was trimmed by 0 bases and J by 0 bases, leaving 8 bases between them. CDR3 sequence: CASSLAQGMNTEAFF. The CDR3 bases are TGTGCCAGCAGCTTAGCGCAGGGTATGAACACTGAAGCTTTCTTT.

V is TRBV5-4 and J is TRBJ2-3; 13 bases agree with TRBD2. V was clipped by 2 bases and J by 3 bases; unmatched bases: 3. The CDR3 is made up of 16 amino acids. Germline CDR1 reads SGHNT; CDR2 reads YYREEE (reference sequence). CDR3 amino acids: CASSFLLAGGTDTQYF. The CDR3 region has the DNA TGTGCCAGCAGCTTTCTACTAGCGGGAGGGACAGATACGCAGTATTTT.